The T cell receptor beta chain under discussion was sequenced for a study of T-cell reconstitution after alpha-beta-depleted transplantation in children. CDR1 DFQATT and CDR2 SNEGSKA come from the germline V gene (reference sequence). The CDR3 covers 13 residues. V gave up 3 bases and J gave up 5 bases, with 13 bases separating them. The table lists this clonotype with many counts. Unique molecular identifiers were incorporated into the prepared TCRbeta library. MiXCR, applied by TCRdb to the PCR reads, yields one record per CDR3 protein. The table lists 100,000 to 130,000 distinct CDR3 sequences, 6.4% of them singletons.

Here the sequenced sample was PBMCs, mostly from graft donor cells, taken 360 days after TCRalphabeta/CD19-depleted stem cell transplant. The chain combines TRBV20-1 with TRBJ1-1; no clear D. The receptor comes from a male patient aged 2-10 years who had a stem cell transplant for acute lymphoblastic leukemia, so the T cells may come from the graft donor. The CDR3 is CSASRPSGTEAFF. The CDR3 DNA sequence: TGCAGTGCTAGTCGCCCGAGCGGTACTGAAGCTTTCTTT.